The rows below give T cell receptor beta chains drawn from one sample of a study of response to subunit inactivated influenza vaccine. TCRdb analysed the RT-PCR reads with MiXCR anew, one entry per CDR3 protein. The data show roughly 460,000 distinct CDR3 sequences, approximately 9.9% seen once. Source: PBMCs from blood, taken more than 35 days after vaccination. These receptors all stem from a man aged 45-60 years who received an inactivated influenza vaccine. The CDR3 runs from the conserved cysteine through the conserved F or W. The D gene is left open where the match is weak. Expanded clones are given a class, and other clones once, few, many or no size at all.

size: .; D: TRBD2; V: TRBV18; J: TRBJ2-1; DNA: TGTGCCAGCTCACCCTCACTCAGCATCCGGACTAGCGGCAACAATGAGCAGTTCTTC; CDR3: CASSPSLSIRTSGNNEQFF
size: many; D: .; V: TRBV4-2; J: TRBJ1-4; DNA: TGTGCCAGCAGCCAAGATACAGTCTTGCGGGAAAAACTGTTTTTT; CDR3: CASSQDTVLREKLFF
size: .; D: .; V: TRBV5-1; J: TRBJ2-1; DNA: TGCGCCAGCAGAGCCGGGCCGAGCTCCTACAATGAGCAGTTCTTC; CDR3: CASRAGPSSYNEQFF
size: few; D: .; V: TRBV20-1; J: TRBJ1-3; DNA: TGCAGTGCTAGCAGGGGAACTGGAAACACCATATATTTT; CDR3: CSASRGTGNTIYF
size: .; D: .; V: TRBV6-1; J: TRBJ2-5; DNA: TGTGCCAGCAGCCTAATCGTGGGACTTAAGCAAGAGACCCAGTACTTC; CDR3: CASSLIVGLKQETQYF
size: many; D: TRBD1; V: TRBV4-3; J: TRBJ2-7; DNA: TGCGCCAGCAGCCAAGGCACAGGGGTAAACTACGAGCAGTACTTC; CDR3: CASSQGTGVNYEQYF
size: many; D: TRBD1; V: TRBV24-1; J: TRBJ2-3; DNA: TGTGCCACCAGTGGGACAGGAAGCACAGATACGCAGTATTTT; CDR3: CATSGTGSTDTQYF
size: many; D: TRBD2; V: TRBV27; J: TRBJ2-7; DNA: TGTGCCAGCAGCCCCCGAGCGGGATTTAACTACGAGCAGTACTTC; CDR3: CASSPRAGFNYEQYF
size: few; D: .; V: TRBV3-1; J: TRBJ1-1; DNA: TGTGCCAGCAGCACCCAAACCCTCTGGAAGGGCACTGAAGCTTTCTTT; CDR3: CASSTQTLWKGTEAFF
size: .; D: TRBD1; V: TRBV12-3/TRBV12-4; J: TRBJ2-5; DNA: TGTGCCAGCAGTTTAGCGCGACTTGTCACAGGGGTGAGAGAGACCCAGTACTTC; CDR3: CASSLARLVTGVRETQYF
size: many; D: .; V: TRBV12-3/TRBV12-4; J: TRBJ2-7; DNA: TGTGCCAGCAGTACCACAGGGTTCGAGCAGTACTTC; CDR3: CASSTTGFEQYF
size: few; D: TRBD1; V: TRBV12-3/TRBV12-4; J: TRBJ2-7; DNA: TGTGCCAGCAGTAAGACAGGGCAAGCCTACGAGCAGTACTTC; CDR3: CASSKTGQAYEQYF
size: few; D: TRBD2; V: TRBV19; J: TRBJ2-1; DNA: TGTGCCAGTAGTATTGCCGGTGAGCGGGGGGGCTTCAATGAGCAGTTCTTC; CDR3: CASSIAGERGGFNEQFF
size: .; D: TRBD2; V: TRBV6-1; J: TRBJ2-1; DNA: TGTGCCAGCAGGTCACTAGCGGGAGGGCGGAGCTCCTACAATGAGCAGTTCTTC; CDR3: CASRSLAGGRSSYNEQFF